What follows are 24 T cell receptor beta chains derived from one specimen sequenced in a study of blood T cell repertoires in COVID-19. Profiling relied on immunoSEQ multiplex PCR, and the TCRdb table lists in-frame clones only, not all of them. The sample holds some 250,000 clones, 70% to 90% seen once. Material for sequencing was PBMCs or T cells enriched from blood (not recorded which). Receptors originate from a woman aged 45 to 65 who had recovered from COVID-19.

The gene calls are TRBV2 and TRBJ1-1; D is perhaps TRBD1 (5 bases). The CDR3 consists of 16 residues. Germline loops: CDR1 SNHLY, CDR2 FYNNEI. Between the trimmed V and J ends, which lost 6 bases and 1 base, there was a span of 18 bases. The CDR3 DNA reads TGTGCCAGCAGGATCCTGGACACTCTGCCGAACACTGAAGCTTTCTTT. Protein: CASRILDTLPNTEAFF. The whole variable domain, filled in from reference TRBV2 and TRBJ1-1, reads EPEVTQTPSHQVTQMGQEVILRCVPISNHLYFYWYRQILGQKVEFLVSFYNNEISEKSEIFDDQFSVERPDGSNFTLKIRSTKLEDSAMYFCASRILDTLPNTEAFFGQGTRLTVV.

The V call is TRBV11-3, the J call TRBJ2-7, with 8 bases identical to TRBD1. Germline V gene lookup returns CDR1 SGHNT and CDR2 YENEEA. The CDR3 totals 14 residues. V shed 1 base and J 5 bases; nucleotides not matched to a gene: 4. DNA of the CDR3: TGTGCCAGCAGCTTAGCGGCAGGGGGCCACGAGCAGTACTTC. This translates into CASSLAAGGHEQYF.

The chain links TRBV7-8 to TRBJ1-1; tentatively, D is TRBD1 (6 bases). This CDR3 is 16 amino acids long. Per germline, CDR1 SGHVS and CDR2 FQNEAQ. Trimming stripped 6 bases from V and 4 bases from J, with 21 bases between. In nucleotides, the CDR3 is TGTGCCAGCAGGAAAGGTTGGGGGGGGCTCGGCACTGAAGCTTTCTTT. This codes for CASRKGWGGLGTEAFF.

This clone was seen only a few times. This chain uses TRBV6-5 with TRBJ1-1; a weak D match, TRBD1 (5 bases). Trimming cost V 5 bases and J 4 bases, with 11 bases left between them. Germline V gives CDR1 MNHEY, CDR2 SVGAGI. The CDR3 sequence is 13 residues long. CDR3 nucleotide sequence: TGTGCCAGCAGTCAGGGTGTAGCCACTGAAGCTTTCTTT. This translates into CASSQGVATEAFF.

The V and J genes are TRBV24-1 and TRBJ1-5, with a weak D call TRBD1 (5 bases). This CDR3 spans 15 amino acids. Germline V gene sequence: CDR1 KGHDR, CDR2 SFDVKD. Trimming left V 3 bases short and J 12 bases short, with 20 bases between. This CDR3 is CATSDPQAGVQGQHF. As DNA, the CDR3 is TGTGCCACCAGTGATCCACAGGCTGGTGTGCAGGGCCAGCATTTT.

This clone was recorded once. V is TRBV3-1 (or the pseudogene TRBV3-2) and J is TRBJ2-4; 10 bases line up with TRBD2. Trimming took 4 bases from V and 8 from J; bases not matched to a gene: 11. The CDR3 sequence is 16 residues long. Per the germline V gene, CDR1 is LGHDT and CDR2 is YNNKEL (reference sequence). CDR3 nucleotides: TGTGCCAGCAGCCTAAATAGCGGGAGGTTTTCACACATTCAGTACTTC. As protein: CASSLNSGRFSHIQYF.

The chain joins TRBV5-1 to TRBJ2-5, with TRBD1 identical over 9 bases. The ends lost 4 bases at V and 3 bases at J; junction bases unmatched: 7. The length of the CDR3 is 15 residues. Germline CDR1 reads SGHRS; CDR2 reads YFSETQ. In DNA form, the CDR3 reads TGCGCCAGCAGCACAGGACAGGGGTTAGAAGAGACCCAGTACTTC. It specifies CASSTGQGLEETQYF.

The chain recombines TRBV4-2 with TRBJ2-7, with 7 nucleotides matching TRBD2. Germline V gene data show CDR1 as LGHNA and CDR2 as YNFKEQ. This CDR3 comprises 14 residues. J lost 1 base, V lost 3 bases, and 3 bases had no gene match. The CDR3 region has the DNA TGTGCCAGCAGCCAGAGCGGGGCGTCCTACGAGCAGTACTTC. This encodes CASSQSGASYEQYF.

CDR3 amino acids: CASSFDVGQKAYNYGYTF. For the CDR3, the DNA is TGTGCCAGCAGTTTCGACGTGGGACAGAAAGCCTACAACTATGGCTACACCTTC. The chain joins TRBV28 to TRBJ1-2, with 7 positions matching TRBD1. The CDR3 length is 18 residues. CDR1 and CDR2 (germline): MDHEN, SYDVKM. V lost 3 bases to trimming and J lost 2 bases; unmatched junction nucleotides: 15.

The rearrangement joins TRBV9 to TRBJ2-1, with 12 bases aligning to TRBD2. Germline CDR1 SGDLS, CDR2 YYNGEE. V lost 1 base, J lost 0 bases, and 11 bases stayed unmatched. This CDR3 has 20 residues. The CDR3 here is CASSVSGTSGYSSSYNEQFF. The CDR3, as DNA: TGTGCCAGCAGCGTATCCGGGACTAGCGGGTACTCTAGCTCCTACAATGAGCAGTTCTTC.

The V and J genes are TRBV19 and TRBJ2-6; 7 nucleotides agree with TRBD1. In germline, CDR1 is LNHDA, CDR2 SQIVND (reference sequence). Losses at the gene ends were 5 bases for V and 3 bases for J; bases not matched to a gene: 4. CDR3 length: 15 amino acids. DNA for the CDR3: TGTGCCAGTAGTCTTCAGGGGGTTGGGGCCAACGTCCTGACTTTC. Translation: CASSLQGVGANVLTF.

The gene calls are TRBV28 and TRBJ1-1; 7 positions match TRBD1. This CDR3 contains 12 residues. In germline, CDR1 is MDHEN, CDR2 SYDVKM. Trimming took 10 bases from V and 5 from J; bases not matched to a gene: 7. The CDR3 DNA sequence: TGTGCCACCAGGGGGGGACGGACTGAAGCTTTCTTT. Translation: CATRGGRTEAFF.

CDR3 bases: TGTGCCAGCTCCCTCAAGGGGCGGAGCTCCTACAATGAGCAGTTCTTC. This translates into CASSLKGRSSYNEQFF. The J gene is TRBJ2-1, the V gene TRBV7-2, with D possibly TRBD1 on 5 matching bases. The germline gives CDR1 SGHTA, CDR2 FQGNSA. Trimming took 8 bases from V and 0 from J, leaving 17 bases between them. The CDR3 is 16 amino acids.

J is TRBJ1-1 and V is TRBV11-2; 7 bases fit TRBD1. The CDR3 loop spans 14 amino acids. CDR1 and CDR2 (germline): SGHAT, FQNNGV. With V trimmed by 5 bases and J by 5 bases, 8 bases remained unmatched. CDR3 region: CASSGRTGRTEAFF. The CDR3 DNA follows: TGTGCCAGCAGCGGACGGACAGGTCGTACTGAAGCTTTCTTT.

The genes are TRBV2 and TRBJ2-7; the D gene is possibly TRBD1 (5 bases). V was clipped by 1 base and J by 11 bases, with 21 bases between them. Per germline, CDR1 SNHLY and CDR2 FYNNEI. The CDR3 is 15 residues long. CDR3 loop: CASSEVQGVGGSEYF. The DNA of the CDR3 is TGTGCCAGCAGTGAAGTGCAGGGTGTAGGCGGTTCGGAGTACTTC.

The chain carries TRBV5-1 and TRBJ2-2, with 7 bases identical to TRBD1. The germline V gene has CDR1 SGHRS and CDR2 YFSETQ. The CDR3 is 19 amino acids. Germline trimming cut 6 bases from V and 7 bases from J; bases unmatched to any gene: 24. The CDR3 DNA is TGCGCCAGCAAACGCAACGCCCGGGACAGCCTAACTTTGGTCGGGGAGCTGTTTTTT. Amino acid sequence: CASKRNARDSLTLVGELFF.

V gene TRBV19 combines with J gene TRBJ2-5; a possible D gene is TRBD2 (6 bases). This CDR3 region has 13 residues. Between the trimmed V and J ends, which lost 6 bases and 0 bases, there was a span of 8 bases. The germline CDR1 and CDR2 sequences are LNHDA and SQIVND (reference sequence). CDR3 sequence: CASSGTHQETQYF. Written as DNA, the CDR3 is TGTGCCAGTAGCGGGACTCACCAAGAGACCCAGTACTTC.

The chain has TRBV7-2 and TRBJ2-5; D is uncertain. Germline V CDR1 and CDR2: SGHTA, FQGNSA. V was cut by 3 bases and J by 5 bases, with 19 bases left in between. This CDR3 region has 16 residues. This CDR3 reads CASSFPGDGVRETQYF. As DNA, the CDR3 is TGTGCCAGCAGCTTCCCCGGTGACGGCGTGAGGGAGACCCAGTACTTC.

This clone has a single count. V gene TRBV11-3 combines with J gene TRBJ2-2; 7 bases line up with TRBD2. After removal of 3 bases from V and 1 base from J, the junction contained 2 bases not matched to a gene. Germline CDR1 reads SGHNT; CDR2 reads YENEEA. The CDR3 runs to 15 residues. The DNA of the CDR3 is TGTGCCAGCAGCTTCGGACTAGTGAACACCGGGGAGCTGTTTTTT. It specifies CASSFGLVNTGELFF.

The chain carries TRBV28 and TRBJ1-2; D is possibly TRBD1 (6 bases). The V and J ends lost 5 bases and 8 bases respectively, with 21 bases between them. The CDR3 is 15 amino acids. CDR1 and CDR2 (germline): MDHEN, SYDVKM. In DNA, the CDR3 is TGTGCCAGCAGTCTCCATACCGGACAGTCGGAGGGCTACACCTTC. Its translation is CASSLHTGQSEGYTF.

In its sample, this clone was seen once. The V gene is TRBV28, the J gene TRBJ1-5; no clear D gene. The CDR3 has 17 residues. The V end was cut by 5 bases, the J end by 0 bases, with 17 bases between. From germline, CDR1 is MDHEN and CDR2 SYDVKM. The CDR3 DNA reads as TGTGCCAGCAGTCGCGCTTTGGGAGGCGGTAGCAATCAGCCCCAGCATTTT. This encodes CASSRALGGGSNQPQHF.

The CDR3 loop is CASSFSGQISNQPQHF. The CDR3 DNA follows: TGTGCCAGCAGTTTTTCCGGACAGATTAGCAATCAGCCCCAGCATTTT. The chain recombines TRBV28 with TRBJ1-5, with a possible D match to TRBD1 (6 bases). Germline values: CDR1 MDHEN, CDR2 SYDVKM. V dropped 3 bases and J dropped 0 bases, with 12 bases sitting between them. The CDR3 is made up of 16 amino acids. Full variable domain (remainder filled in from reference TRBV28 and TRBJ1-5): DVKVTQSSRYLVKRTGEKVFLECVQDMDHENMFWYRQDPGLGLRLIYFSYDVKMKEKGDIPEGYSVSREKKERFSLILESASTNQTSMYLCASSFSGQISNQPQHFGDGTRLSIL.

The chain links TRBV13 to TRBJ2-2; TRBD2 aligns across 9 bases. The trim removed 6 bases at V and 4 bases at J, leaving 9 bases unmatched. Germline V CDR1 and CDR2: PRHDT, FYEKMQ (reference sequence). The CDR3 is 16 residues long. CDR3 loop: CASSPQSGRTTGELFF. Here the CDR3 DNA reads TGTGCCAGCAGTCCCCAGAGCGGGAGGACCACCGGGGAGCTGTTTTTT.

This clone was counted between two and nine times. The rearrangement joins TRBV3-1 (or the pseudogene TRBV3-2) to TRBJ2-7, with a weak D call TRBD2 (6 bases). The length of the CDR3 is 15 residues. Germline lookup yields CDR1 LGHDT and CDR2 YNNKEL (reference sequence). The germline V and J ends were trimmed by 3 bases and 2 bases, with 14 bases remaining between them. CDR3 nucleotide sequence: TGTGCCAGCAGCCATTCGGCGGGATCACCCTACGAGCAGTACTTC. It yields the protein CASSHSAGSPYEQYF.